The sequence of this T cell receptor (beta chain) was determined in a study of beta chain features in type 1 diabetes. Study-level points and caveats: Shorter TCRB CDR3s, moderately but significantly so, were found in Type 1 diabetes patients in all four CD4+ subsets.

This CDR3 has 16 amino acids. Germline-derived CDR1 and CDR2 are SGHAT and FQNNGV. The ends lost 5 bases at V and 7 bases at J; junction bases unmatched: 11. As concerns this clone: The target antigen is unknown.

Expressed TCRB transcripts were sequenced because the isolated RNA had all been reverse transcribed beforehand. Read counts averaged approximately 3.5 million for samples of naive, central memory and regulatory T cells. Some clones are missing from TCRdb's copy, which holds only in-frame ones; the method was immunoSEQ multiplex PCR. Of roughly 330,000 clones listed, around an eighth are singletons. The TCR originated in a young woman with type 1 diabetes. V usage is TRBV11-2 and J usage is TRBJ2-1; TRBD2 matches 10 bases. Sequencing input: naive CD4+ T cells from blood. CDR3 loop: CASSPLATSGINEQFF. The CDR3 DNA reads TGTGCCAGCAGCCCATTGGCAACTAGCGGGATTAATGAGCAGTTCTTC.